This TCR beta chain was sequenced for a study of identical twins. TCRdb redid the calling of the 5' RACE reads with MiXCR, one entry per CDR3 protein. The table lists 600,000 to 700,000 distinct CDR3 sequences, less than 25% of them singletons. This CDR3 contains 14 residues. CDR1 and CDR2 from the germline V gene are KGHSH and LQKENI. Between the trimmed V and J ends, which lost 0 bases and 4 bases, there was a span of 6 bases. Note on this clonotype: Its specificity is unknown.

General study results and limits: Twin-shared out-of-frame alpha sequences showed excess low generation probability.

The same data also went into a second study, on T cells expressing NK-cell markers. That paper states: Eight donors were sequenced, of whom seven were HCMV-seropositive, while the remaining one was HCMV-seronegative.

The origin of this receptor is a woman younger than 30 in good health. The V and J genes are TRBV18 and TRBJ2-2; no clear D. The sequenced sample was PBMCs. DNA for the CDR3: TGTGCCAGCTCACCACCGAGGTCCACCGGGGAGCTGTTTTTT. Translation: CASSPPRSTGELFF.